This T cell receptor (beta chain) came from a study of blood T cell repertoires in COVID-19. Study as a whole: T cells, B-cell-depleted T cells, or PBMCs provided the cDNA or gDNA that served as material.

Authors' methods: Nucleated cell counts were estimated from reference gene primer amplification. Some clones are missing from TCRdb's copy, which holds only in-frame ones; the method was immunoSEQ multiplex PCR. V, J and clone size were drawn from that table, and D and trimming were deduced from the DNA. Of fewer than 600,000 clones in the sample, 88% were seen once. Participants spanned ages roughly 18 to 95 years and resided in about two dozen US areas. Participants' own reports of clinical history determined their cohort assignment. The CDR3 spans 14 residues. J lost 6 bases, V lost 4 bases, and 7 bases had no gene match. Germline CDR1 SGHRS, CDR2 YFSETQ.

The material sequenced was PBMCs or T cells enriched from blood (not recorded which). The TCR sequence derives from a woman aged 35 to 49 who had recovered from COVID-19. V gene TRBV5-1 combines with J gene TRBJ2-1; 7 bases are a match to TRBD1. The CDR3 bases are TGCGCCAGCAGCGCTACTCGGGACAGCAATGAGCAGTTCTTC. It encodes CASSATRDSNEQFF.